The subject of this entry is one TCR beta chain. The sample holds one count of this clone. It has no known antigen specificity. Base qualities are not at hand, and no much larger clone is one base apart. This entry belongs to a study of T cell responses to AZD1222 COVID-19 vaccine (dated by TCRdb to about 2021). Concerning the study at large: Because spike-specific TCR depth and breadth did not differ between the two schedules, AZD1222 recipients who got a second dose at roughly 4 weeks were pooled with those who got a second dose at roughly 12 weeks. A total of approximately 240 trial participants underwent TCR sequencing, of whom nearly 210 had received two doses of AZD1222 and about 25 had received two doses of the MenACWY control vaccine. Trial participants were enrolled by age into subgroups of 18-55, 56-69 and 70-plus years, and around 150, 28 and 57 TCR-sequenced participants, respectively, were included in these subgroups. The research as a whole found: After two AZD1222 doses, spike-specific TCR breadth and depth were significantly higher than at day 0 and than in MenACWY recipients. Conclusions about previously exposed vaccinees were limited because only a handful of AZD1222 recipients were SARS-CoV-2 seropositive at baseline. No day 14 peak-response samples were available, so repertoires were characterized only after the peak T cell response. In the small 56-69-year group, the increase in depth fell short of significance, most likely because of low power. Participants were mostly white British and included more females than males, and it was suggested by the authors that clonal diversity may have been underestimated. The whole spike protein was spanned by vaccine-associated CD4 TCRs, and dominant responses were seen in regions 160-218 and 743-854. Reportedly, almost half of the unique spike-specific TCRs recognized epitopes lying outside the regions that are mutated in the B.1.351 and B.1.1.7 variants.

The CDR3 regions of human TCRbeta chains were analyzed by immunosequencing. Under the source paper's analysis protocol: TCRs in the repertoires were compared against a reference library of SARS-CoV-2-specific TCRs that had been generated with the MIRA antigen-specificity platform. Breadth meant the fraction of unique TCRs that were SARS-CoV-2-associated, whereas depth meant the fraction of total T cells that were SARS-CoV-2-associated. Using the MIRA data, every spike-specific TCR was mapped to the spike region that the TCR reacted to and assigned to either a CD4 or a CD8 class. Log10-transformed breadth and depth values were compared by one-way ANOVA with Sidak's multiple comparisons tests. Here the immuneACCESS table is served through TCRdb, limited to in-frame sequences with V and J called. Missing clones are a known gap in these copies; in checked studies unresolved V genes cover under half, and the rest lacks a known reason. V, J and clone size are those of that table, while D and trimming were read from the DNA. This sample lists some 180,000 clones; approximately 92% were detected once. Less than 1.5% of the sample goes to the ten largest clones.

The sample's time point label, in plain terms: baseline before first vaccination. Samples from vaccinated people were obtained from the UK trials COV001 and COV002, which included a single-blind randomized controlled phase 2/3 trial of AZD1222 (ChAdOx1 nCoV-19) in healthy adults. For TCRbeta chain sequencing, PBMC samples were collected from trial participants at day 0 and at day 28 after the second dose. There are 16 amino acids in the CDR3, from cysteine to phenylalanine inclusive. Only the CDR3 DNA is retained, 48 bases long and in frame from the first base. V gives up 0 bases and J gives up 1 base, and the segment between their germline ends measures 11 bases. The germline V gene sets CDR1 to KGHSH and CDR2 to LQKENI.

Sequenced material: peripheral blood, taken on day 0 of AZD1222 vaccination. The clonotype comes from an adult in good health. The chain is encoded by TRBV18 joined to TRBJ2-3, with the identity of the D gene unclear. The nucleotide sequence is given as TGTGCCAGCTCACCACCGGACGGGTGGGGCACAGATACGCAGTATTTT. This codes for CASSPPDGWGTDTQYF.